These 32 T cell receptor beta chains originate from one sample sequenced in a study of beta chain features in type 1 diabetes. The isolated RNA, all of it, was reverse transcribed, so expressed TCRB transcripts were what got sequenced. The method was immunoSEQ multiplex PCR; TCRdb's version includes in-frame clones alone and lacks a portion of them. The sample contains about 150,000 clones, over 8.5% of which appear only once. Sequencing was done on a sample of central memory CD4+ T cells from blood. All receptors come from a man younger than 30 in good health.

A few counts support this clone. The chain has TRBV5-1 and TRBJ2-5, with 7 bases matching TRBD1. The CDR3 covers 15 residues. Germline loops: CDR1 SGHRS, CDR2 YFSETQ. V lost 1 base to trimming and J lost 2 bases; unmatched junction nucleotides: 5. CDR3 sequence reads: CASSLLGQIQETQYF. For the CDR3, the DNA is TGCGCCAGCAGCTTGTTGGGACAGATACAAGAGACCCAGTACTTC.

In DNA, the CDR3 is TGCGCCAGCAGCCAGAGCCTCCAGGGGGCGGGCGACTATGGCTACACCTTC. Amino acids: CASSQSLQGAGDYGYTF. The chain employs TRBV4-3 and TRBJ1-2; 8 bases line up with TRBD1. Germline V gene sequence: CDR1 LGHNA, CDR2 YSLEER. The CDR3 contains 17 residues. The trim removed 3 bases at V and 3 bases at J, leaving 12 bases unmatched.

Only one count was recorded for this clone. V is TRBV28 and J is TRBJ1-5; TRBD1 matches 8 bases. Trimming took 6 bases from V and 4 from J; bases not matched to a gene: 2. The germline gives CDR1 MDHEN, CDR2 SYDVKM. The length of the CDR3 is 13 residues. The CDR3 nucleotides are TGTGCCAGCAGACAGGGGGATAATCAGCCCCAGCATTTT. It is translated as CASRQGDNQPQHF.

This clone occurred a few times. V and J are TRBV28 and TRBJ2-1; tentative D call: TRBD2 (6 bases). Deletions cut 7 bases from V and 9 bases from J, with 16 bases between. CDR1 is MDHEN and CDR2 is SYDVKM in the germline V gene. The CDR3 spans 13 residues. The CDR3 DNA sequence: TGTGCCAGCACCCAAGGCGGGAATTTTGAGCAGTTCTTC. Its translation is CASTQGGNFEQFF.

The CDR3 nucleotides are TGTGCCAGCAGCCCGAGTTTGGGGGAGCTGTTTTTT. Its translation: CASSPSLGELFF. The chain is built from TRBV7-2 and TRBJ2-2, with D unresolved. The V gene lost 5 bases and the J gene lost 8 bases, with 9 bases spanning the gap. The germline V gene encodes CDR1 SGHTA and CDR2 FQGNSA. The CDR3 length is 12 residues.

V usage is TRBV2 and J usage is TRBJ2-1; TRBD2 matches 7 bases. V was clipped by 6 bases and J by 7 bases; unmatched bases: 15. This CDR3 comprises 16 residues. Per the germline V gene, CDR1 is SNHLY and CDR2 is FYNNEI. This chain's CDR3 is CASSPDRRREKNEQFF. The CDR3 region has the DNA TGTGCCAGCAGCCCAGACCGGAGGCGGGAGAAGAATGAGCAGTTCTTC.

This clone appeared once. The chain links TRBV9 to TRBJ2-5, with TRBD2 as a possible D gene (5 bases). This CDR3 is 13 amino acids long. Germline CDR1 SGDLS, CDR2 YYNGEE. Trimming removed 6 bases from V and 5 bases from J, with 14 bases in between. CDR3 in DNA: TGTGCCAGCAATCGGCTAGCCGGGGAGACCCAGTACTTC. Translating it yields CASNRLAGETQYF.

This sequence joins TRBV28 and TRBJ2-5, with D unclear. There are 13 residues in the CDR3. Germline V gives CDR1 MDHEN, CDR2 SYDVKM. Trimming stripped 7 bases from V and 5 bases from J, with 14 bases between. In nucleotides, the CDR3 is TGTGCCAGCACCCAAGCCGGCTCGGAGACCCAGTACTTC. It specifies CASTQAGSETQYF.

This clone came up many times. Other DNA variants within this sample encode the same CDR3. V usage is TRBV25-1 and J usage is TRBJ2-7; D possibly corresponds to TRBD1 (6 bases). This CDR3 spans 12 amino acids. From germline, CDR1 is MGHDK and CDR2 SYGVNS. Trimming removed 6 bases from V and 1 base from J, with 7 bases in between. The CDR3 nucleotides read TGTGCCAGCAGCGGGACATCCTACGAGCAGTACTTC. Translated, it gives CASSGTSYEQYF.

This clone was counted only a few times. This rearrangement joins TRBV5-1 to TRBJ2-7, with 10 bases identical to TRBD1. The CDR3 contains 15 residues. The germline V gene encodes CDR1 SGHRS and CDR2 YFSETQ. V gave up 0 bases and J gave up 5 bases; unmatched junction bases: 5. CDR3 coding DNA: TGCGCCAGCAGCTTGGCCCCGGGACAGGGGAACGAGCAGTACTTC. It yields the protein CASSLAPGQGNEQYF. The whole variable domain, filled in from reference TRBV5-1 and TRBJ2-7, reads KAGVTQTPRYLIKTRGQQVTLSCSPISGHRSVSWYQQTPGQGLQFLFEYFSETQRNKGNFPGRFSGRQFSNSRSEMNVSTLELGDSALYLCASSLAPGQGNEQYFGPGTRLTVT.

This clone was counted a few times. This chain connects TRBV6-6 to TRBJ2-1; D gene uncertain. The CDR3 is made up of 13 amino acids. From germline, CDR1 is MNHNY and CDR2 SVGAGI (reference sequence). V was shortened by 3 bases and J by 1 base, with 4 bases between the two germline ends. CDR3 in DNA: TGTGCCAGCAGTTATACATCCTACAATGAGCAGTTCTTC. This encodes CASSYTSYNEQFF.

This chain joins TRBV11-2 and TRBJ2-7; a weak D match, TRBD1 (5 bases). Trimming removed 5 bases at V and 6 bases at J, with 17 bases between. The germline gives CDR1 SGHAT, CDR2 FQNNGV. The CDR3 contains 14 residues. The CDR3 DNA is TGTGCCAGCAGCAGGGGTCCCTCCGTTCCCGAGCAGTACTTC. Encoded protein: CASSRGPSVPEQYF.

The chain combines TRBV5-1 with TRBJ2-7; 7 nucleotides agree with TRBD2. Germline values: CDR1 SGHRS, CDR2 YFSETQ. Losses at the gene ends were 0 bases for V and 2 bases for J; bases not matched to a gene: 5. This CDR3 region has 15 residues. CDR3 region: CASSLASGAPYEQYF. The DNA for the CDR3 is TGCGCCAGCAGCTTGGCAAGCGGGGCCCCCTACGAGCAGTACTTC.

V and J are TRBV7-2 and TRBJ2-1, with D unclear. CDR1 and CDR2 (germline): SGHTA, FQGNSA. Trimming pared 11 bases from V and 8 bases from J, leaving 16 bases between. The length of the CDR3 is 12 residues. CDR3 amino acids: CASRRSTDEQFF. CDR3 nucleotide sequence: TGTGCCTCTAGAAGGTCTACGGATGAGCAGTTCTTC.

This clone has just a few counts. This sequence joins TRBV30 and TRBJ1-5; D uncertain. CDR1 GTSNPN and CDR2 SVGIG come from the germline V gene (reference sequence). This CDR3 comprises 13 residues. Trimming pared 1 base from V and 5 bases from J, leaving 9 bases between. The CDR3 loop reads CAWSGGGHQPQHF. In DNA, the CDR3 is TGTGCCTGGAGTGGCGGCGGTCATCAGCCCCAGCATTTT.

This clone was seen only a few times. DNA of the CDR3: TGCGCCAGCAGCTTCTCACTTGACAGTACCTACGAGCAGTACTTC. Translation: CASSFSLDSTYEQYF. The V and J genes are TRBV5-1 and TRBJ2-7; weak D call: TRBD1 (5 bases). The V end was cut by 2 bases, the J end by 2 bases, with 14 bases between. Germline CDR1 and CDR2: SGHRS and YFSETQ. CDR3 size: 15 residues.

This clone was seen a handful of times. V usage is TRBV6-1 and J usage is TRBJ1-2; a possible D gene is TRBD1 (5 bases). V lost 4 bases, J lost 6 bases, and 12 bases lay in between. The CDR3 spans 13 residues. Germline V lookup: CDR1 MNHNS, CDR2 SASEGT. CDR3 nucleotide sequence: TGTGCCAGCAGTGCGGCCAGGGTTAATGGCTACACCTTC. Encoded protein: CASSAARVNGYTF.

The chain couples TRBV19 to TRBJ1-5, with a weak D call TRBD1 (5 bases). Between the trimmed V and J ends, which lost 2 bases and 2 bases, there was a span of 13 bases. Germline lookup yields CDR1 LNHDA and CDR2 SQIVND (reference sequence). This CDR3 is 16 amino acids long. In DNA form, the CDR3 reads TGTGCCAGTAGTATACTGGGGCGGCGCGGCAATCAGCCCCAGCATTTT. It is translated as CASSILGRRGNQPQHF.

Many counts were recorded for this clone. This chain connects TRBV9 to TRBJ1-1; D is undetermined. V was trimmed by 3 bases and J by 0 bases, leaving 9 bases between them. CDR3 length: 14 residues. From germline, CDR1 is SGDLS and CDR2 YYNGEE. The CDR3 DNA sequence: TGTGCCAGCAGCGCCGAGCCCTTGAACACTGAAGCTTTCTTT. Its translation is CASSAEPLNTEAFF.

This clone was recorded many times. The chain employs TRBV11-1 and TRBJ2-5; 7 bases align to TRBD1. The CDR3 runs 12 residues. Trimming cost V 5 bases and J 7 bases; bases outside gene matches: 4. In germline, CDR1 is SGHAT, CDR2 FQDESV (reference sequence). Written as DNA, the CDR3 is TGTGCCAGCAGCCGGGACAGAGGGACCCAGTACTTC. This codes for CASSRDRGTQYF.

This clone came up a few times. This rearrangement joins TRBV30 to TRBJ1-6; TRBD1 is a possible D gene (6 bases). CDR1 is GTSNPN and CDR2 is SVGIG in the germline V gene (reference sequence). The CDR3 length is 13 residues. The V end was cut by 7 bases, the J end by 8 bases, with 15 bases between. CDR3 amino acids: CASSRDIDSPLHF. The CDR3 bases are TGTGCCTCCTCCCGGGACATTGATTCACCCCTCCACTTT.

This clone was seen only a few times. The rearrangement links TRBV18 to TRBJ2-7; D perhaps matches TRBD1 (7 bases). Germline V gene lookup returns CDR1 KGHSH and CDR2 LQKENI. V lost 6 bases to trimming and J lost 7 bases, with 16 bases between them. This CDR3 is 13 amino acids long. As DNA, the CDR3 is TGTGCCAGCTCCGGAGGGGGCCTGTTGGAGCAGTACTTC. Translation: CASSGGGLLEQYF.

There are many counts of this clone. V gene TRBV18 combines with J gene TRBJ2-3; D is possibly TRBD1 or TRBD2 (5 bases each). CDR3 size: 12 residues. Germline CDR1 is KGHSH and CDR2 is LQKENI. With 6 bases removed from V and 1 base from J, the gap between germline ends came to 5 bases. CDR3: CASSGGTDTQYF. DNA of the CDR3: TGTGCCAGCTCGGGGGGCACAGATACGCAGTATTTT.

This clone occurred a few times. The junction does not match germline at one end; this may be a read error. This chain links TRBV4-1 with TRBJ2-3; no reliable D call. Germline loops: CDR1 MGHRA, CDR2 YSYEKL. This CDR3 is 12 amino acids long. CDR3 coding DNA: TGTGCCAGCAGCGAAACTGAAGATACGCAGTATTTT. Its translation is CASSETEDTQYF.

A few counts support this clone. This chain joins TRBV4-3 and TRBJ1-2; D gene uncertain. The germline V and J ends were trimmed by 2 bases and 5 bases, with 24 bases remaining between them. This CDR3 region has 18 residues. Germline V gene lookup returns CDR1 LGHNA and CDR2 YSLEER. CDR3 sequence (DNA): TGCGCCAGCAGCCAATCCCAAGGACGCCGGGGAATGCTGTATGGCTACACCTTC. It yields the protein CASSQSQGRRGMLYGYTF.

The CDR3: CASSAQILADEQFF. DNA for the CDR3: TGTGCCAGCAGCGCCCAAATTCTAGCGGACGAGCAGTTCTTC. The rearrangement links TRBV9 to TRBJ2-1, with 7 positions matching TRBD2. The CDR3 extends over 14 amino acids. Germline loops: CDR1 SGDLS, CDR2 YYNGEE. The trim removed 3 bases at V and 10 bases at J, leaving 10 bases unmatched.

Only a few counts were recorded for this clone. The chain carries TRBV13 and TRBJ2-3, with TRBD2 as a possible D gene (5 bases). Trimming removed 3 bases from V and 6 bases from J, with 13 bases in between. The CDR3 covers 14 residues. The V gene's germline CDR1 is PRHDT and CDR2 FYEKMQ (reference sequence). Written as DNA, the CDR3 is TGTGCCAGCAGCTTTTCAGGAGGAGTGGATACGCAGTATTTT. Translating it yields CASSFSGGVDTQYF.

This clone was detected only a few times. The chain recombines TRBV5-1 with TRBJ2-3; 11 positions match TRBD2. The CDR3 loop spans 16 amino acids. V lost 4 bases and J lost 1; bases outside the gene matches: 5. CDR1 and CDR2 from the germline V gene are SGHRS and YFSETQ. The CDR3: CASSTGTSGRTDTQYF. Written as DNA, the CDR3 is TGCGCCAGCAGCACCGGGACTAGCGGACGCACAGATACGCAGTATTTT.

In this sample, this clone turned up a few times. The gene calls are TRBV5-4 and TRBJ1-3, with D tentatively TRBD1 (6 bases). The CDR3 covers 14 residues. CDR1 is SGHNT, CDR2 YYREEE, per germline (reference sequence). With 3 bases removed from V and 4 bases from J, the gap between germline ends came to 11 bases. In DNA, the CDR3 is TGTGCCAGCAGCTCACAGGGATCGGGAAACACCATATATTTT. Amino acid sequence: CASSSQGSGNTIYF. The whole variable domain, filled in from reference TRBV5-4 and TRBJ1-3, reads ETGVTQSPTHLIKTRGQQVTLRCSSQSGHNTVSWYQQALGQGPQFIFQYYREEENGRGNFPPRFSGLQFPNYSSELNVNALELDDSALYLCASSSQGSGNTIYFGEGSWLTVV.

The V gene is TRBV9, the J gene TRBJ1-2, with D unresolved. Germline lookup yields CDR1 SGDLS and CDR2 YYNGEE. V was clipped by 3 bases and J by 14 bases, with 14 bases between them. The CDR3 length is 11 residues. The CDR3 sequence is CASSGPQGNTF. The CDR3 DNA reads as TGTGCCAGCAGCGGTCCCCAAGGGAATACCTTC.

This clone showed up many times. This rearrangement joins TRBV4-3 to TRBJ1-4; no clear D. Trimming took off 1 base at V and 4 bases at J, with 16 bases between the two ends. Per germline, CDR1 LGHNA and CDR2 YSLEER. This CDR3 spans 17 amino acids. This chain's CDR3 is CASSQGAPSSVNEKLFF. The CDR3 nucleotides are TGCGCCAGCAGCCAAGGGGCCCCGTCGTCAGTTAATGAAAAACTGTTTTTT.

V is TRBV5-1 and J is TRBJ2-3; D ambiguous. This CDR3 has 15 amino acids. Germline CDR1 and CDR2: SGHRS and YFSETQ. V lost 1 base and J lost 0, with 9 bases in between. The CDR3: CASSLRPISTDTQYF. The CDR3 DNA follows: TGCGCCAGCAGCTTGAGGCCGATAAGCACAGATACGCAGTATTTT.